The 2 T cell receptor beta chains listed next were all sequenced from one sample in a study of cytomegalovirus exposure and HLA in healthy donors. The PCR made use of 60 Vbeta and 13 Jbeta primers. Some clones are missing from TCRdb's copy, which holds only in-frame ones; the method was immunoSEQ multiplex PCR. The data hold roughly 200,000 clones, with 75% to 85% observed a single time. Sequencing was done on a sample of PBMCs. The receptor set was obtained from a boy aged 5-17 years in good health and CMV-seronegative.

The rearrangement links TRBV2 to TRBJ2-4, with 9 bases aligning to TRBD1. Germline V lookup: CDR1 SNHLY, CDR2 FYNNEI. The CDR3 totals 14 residues. The V gene end was trimmed by 6 bases and the J gene end by 8 bases; junction bases not matched to a gene: 8. DNA for the CDR3: TGTGCCAGCAGAGCCGGGACAGGGTCAGACATTCAGTACTTC. It translates to CASRAGTGSDIQYF. The variable domain in full, with the rest retrieved from reference TRBV2 and TRBJ2-4, is EPEVTQTPSHQVTQMGQEVILRCVPISNHLYFYWYRQILGQKVEFLVSFYNNEISEKSEIFDDQFSVERPDGSNFTLKIRSTKLEDSAMYFCASRAGTGSDIQYFGAGTRLSVL.

The CDR3 protein is CASSRGTASLGQYF. CDR3 DNA sequence: TGTGCCAGCAGTCGCGGGACAGCCTCCCTAGGGCAGTACTTC. The chain couples TRBV6-5 to TRBJ2-7, with D possibly being TRBD1 (7 bases). Between the trimmed V and J ends, which lost 5 bases and 9 bases, there was a span of 20 bases. The CDR3 covers 14 residues. Germline loops: CDR1 MNHEY, CDR2 SVGAGI.